This TCR beta chain was observed in a study of a mutant IDH1 vaccine in newly diagnosed glioma. About the research overall: Receipt of radiotherapy, temozolomide, or both preceded the study, and most received both.

Study-wide results and caveats: There seemed to be no relation between pseudoprogression and changes in top peripheral T cell clonotypes.

Only in-frame clones appear in the TCRdb table, and some are missing; sequencing was by immunoSEQ multiplex PCR. This sample has roughly 69,000 clones; more than 85% occur once, and the top ten carry roughly 2%. The CDR3 is 13 amino acids. Trimming took 5 bases from V and 4 from J, leaving 11 bases between them. Looked up from germline, CDR1 is SGHVS and CDR2 is FQNEAQ. Regarding this clone: Its antigen is still unknown.

The time point was: week 35, safety follow-up. Topical imiquimod was applied with each vaccine dose, which held 300 ug of mutant IDH1 20-mer peptide. Weeks 1, 3, 5, 7, 11, 15, 19 and 23 were when patients received their eight vaccinations. This specimen consisted of PBMCs, obtained from a glioma patient whose treatment included an IDH1 peptide vaccine. The receptor's source is a man younger than 45 with glioma. The rearrangement links TRBV7-8 to TRBJ2-5; a possible D gene is TRBD2 (5 bases). The CDR3 loop is CASSERVLETQYF. In DNA, the CDR3 is TGTGCCAGCAGCGAGAGGGTGCTAGAGACCCAGTACTTC.